This T cell receptor beta chain appears in the sequencing data of a study of vaccination and CD4 T cells after COVID-19. Study information: Post-COVID draws followed diagnosis by a median around 97 days (range 35 to 161). Findings and caveats of the study: SARS-CoV-2-reactive clonotype medians increased from roughly 22 to 38, not significantly.

Turning to this clonotype: The antigen remains unidentified.

The treatment is: approximately 9-day PBMC culture with coronavirus spike peptide pools or control peptides (ViraFEST assay). It was with 9 to 10 IU/ml IL-2 and 10 ug/ml peptide pools that two million PBMCs per well were cultured. Scientists ran DNA taken from cultured CD4+ T cells through the Oncomine TCR Beta short-read assay for sequencing. Using the QIAamp micro DNA kit, genomic DNA was extracted from the CD4+ T cells that had been cultured. A single record per CDR3 protein comes from TCRdb applying MiXCR to the PCR reads. The sample has around 3,000 distinct CDR3 sequences, 79% seen once. The source of this sequence is a human donor who had recovered from COVID-19. The sample consisted of CD4+ T cells from blood, cultured in vitro.

The CDR3 region is CASSRVGGALAYGYTF. The CDR3 DNA sequence: TGTGCCAGTAGCCGCGTCGGAGGGGCGCTTGCGTATGGCTACACCTTC. This chain connects TRBV19 to TRBJ1-2; TRBD1 might be the D (5 bases). Trimming removed 6 bases from V and 5 bases from J, with 22 bases in between. Germline V gene data show CDR1 as LNHDA and CDR2 as SQIVND (reference sequence). The CDR3 extends over 16 amino acids.